Listed here is a single T cell receptor beta chain. Its specificity is not known. The germline V gene has CDR1 SGHRS and CDR2 YFSETQ. Between the trimmed V and J ends, which lost 0 bases and 5 bases, there was a span of 9 bases. There are 14 residues in the CDR3. TCRdb reprocessed the 5' RACE reads via MiXCR and lists one record per CDR3 protein. The table has about 150,000 distinct CDR3 sequences, 40% to 50% seen once. The source of the sample is a study of CD8 T cells in ankylosing spondylitis. Study outcomes and limitations: It appeared that ankylosing spondylitis blood was characterized by a TCR beta motif of seven or eight highly homologous variants. With a CD8+ phenotype, disease-linked clones were relatively rare in peripheral blood.

Sequenced material: synovial fluid, either unsorted or a sorted T cell fraction (not recorded which). The origin of this receptor is a male donor with ankylosing spondylitis. The chain carries TRBV5-1 and TRBJ2-4; D gene uncertain. The CDR3 DNA reads TGCGCCAGCAGCTTGGAGGTCAGCGAAAACATTCAGTACTTC. Its translation is CASSLEVSENIQYF.